These 11 T cell receptor beta chains were all obtained from the same sample, sequenced in a study of cytomegalovirus exposure and HLA in healthy donors. Assay used: immunoSEQ multiplex PCR; TCRdb lists only in-frame clones, some missing. The sample comprises about 200,000 clones, 80% to 90% of which are singletons, and roughly 1.2% rests with the top ten. Material: PBMCs. These receptors were taken from a woman under 40 in good health and CMV-seronegative.

CDR3 sequence: CASSDTGGLFLATNTEAFF. Here the CDR3 DNA reads TGTGCCAGCAGTGACACTGGGGGACTGTTCCTAGCTACGAACACTGAAGCTTTCTTT. This chain uses TRBV6-4 with TRBJ1-1, with D tentatively TRBD1 (5 bases). This CDR3 is built from 19 residues. V was trimmed by 2 bases and J by 1 base, leaving 23 bases between them. Germline loops: CDR1 MRHNA, CDR2 SNTAGT.

The genes are TRBV10-1 and TRBJ1-5, with a possible D match to TRBD1 (5 bases). Trimming left V 5 bases short and J 7 bases short, with 21 bases between. This CDR3 is 16 amino acids long. In germline, CDR1 is WNHNN, CDR2 SYGVQD (reference sequence). In DNA, the CDR3 is TGCGCCAGCAGTCCCGGTGCCGGGGGGTCCAGGCAGCCCCAGCATTTT. Its translation: CASSPGAGGSRQPQHF.

The V call is TRBV5-4, the J call TRBJ2-7; possible D gene TRBD1, 5 bases. The CDR3 runs to 15 residues. CDR1 SGHNT and CDR2 YYREEE come from the germline V gene (reference sequence). V was clipped by 3 bases and J by 0 bases, with 13 bases between them. The CDR3 loop reads CASSSTTVPSYEQYF. The CDR3 coding sequence is TGTGCCAGCAGCTCGACGACAGTCCCCTCCTACGAGCAGTACTTC.

This rearrangement joins TRBV5-6 to TRBJ1-4; no firm D call. The CDR3 is 13 amino acids. The germline gives CDR1 SGHDT, CDR2 YYEEEE. Between the trimmed V and J ends, which lost 0 bases and 10 bases, there was a span of 10 bases. DNA for the CDR3: TGTGCCAGCAGCTTGGAGTACAGTAGAAAACTGTTTTTT. Protein product: CASSLEYSRKLFF.

The CDR3 DNA reads TGTGCCAGCAGCTTAGCGGCCCTTACTATGAACACTGAAGCTTTCTTT. Its translation: CASSLAALTMNTEAFF. The chain combines TRBV7-2 with TRBJ1-1, with D hard to call. Germline values: CDR1 SGHTA, CDR2 FQGNSA. This CDR3 is 16 amino acids long. Trimming shortened V by 0 bases and J by 0 bases, and 11 bases separated the two germline ends. The variable domain in full, with the rest retrieved from reference TRBV7-2 and TRBJ1-1, is GAGVSQSPSNKVTEKGKDVELRCDPISGHTALYWYRQSLGQGLEFLIYFQGNSAPDKSGLPSDRFSAERTGGSVSTLTIQRTQQEDSAVYLCASSLAALTMNTEAFFGQGTRLTVV.

V gene TRBV29-1 combines with J gene TRBJ1-4, with D perhaps matching TRBD1 (6 bases). Germline CDR1 SQVTM, CDR2 ANQGSEA. The length of the CDR3 is 13 residues. The ends were cut back, 6 bases at V and 7 bases at J, with 15 bases in the middle. The CDR3: CSVGQARSEKLFF. CDR3 DNA: TGCAGCGTGGGACAAGCAAGAAGTGAAAAACTGTTTTTT.

The V gene is TRBV7-3, the J gene TRBJ2-1, with 8 positions matching TRBD2. The germline gives CDR1 SGHTA, CDR2 FQGTGA. With 2 bases clipped from V and 6 bases from J, the junction kept 6 bases outside the gene matches. The CDR3 extends over 15 amino acids. The CDR3, as DNA: TGTGCCAGCAGCTTAGAAGCGGGGGAGTTCAATGAGCAGTTCTTC. Translating it yields CASSLEAGEFNEQFF.

The chain carries TRBV28 and TRBJ1-3; D may be TRBD1 (5 bases). The CDR3 spans 16 residues. Per germline, CDR1 MDHEN and CDR2 SYDVKM. V was pared by 4 bases and J by 3 bases, with 16 bases between. The DNA of the CDR3 is TGTGCCAGCAGTTCTGCCCCCCAGGGAGGTGGAAACACCATATATTTT. Translation: CASSSAPQGGGNTIYF.

The gene calls are TRBV7-3 and TRBJ2-1; 11 nucleotides match TRBD2. Germline loops: CDR1 SGHTA, CDR2 FQGTGA. Trimming took 8 bases from V and 5 from J; bases not matched to a gene: 2. The CDR3 loop spans 13 amino acids. The chain's CDR3 is CASHSGGDNEQFF. The DNA of the CDR3 is TGTGCCAGCCATAGCGGGGGGGACAATGAGCAGTTCTTC.

The V gene is TRBV29-1, the J gene TRBJ1-5; no clear D gene. The germline V gene has CDR1 SQVTM and CDR2 ANQGSEA. This CDR3 region has 14 residues. V was shortened by 6 bases and J by 0 bases, with 12 bases between the two germline ends. For the CDR3, the DNA is TGCAGCGTGGCGGAGAAGTATAGCAATCAGCCCCAGCATTTT. Protein product: CSVAEKYSNQPQHF.

This clone was detected a few times. The chain carries TRBV10-1 and TRBJ2-1; perhaps TRBD2 as D (6 bases). Germline V gene data show CDR1 as WNHNN and CDR2 as SYGVQD (reference sequence). V dropped 5 bases and J dropped 0 bases, with 11 bases sitting between them. This CDR3 contains 15 residues. CDR3 nucleotide sequence: TGCGCCAGCAGTCGGGACTTAAGCTCCTACAATGAGCAGTTCTTC. It translates to CASSRDLSSYNEQFF.